This passage covers 19 T cell receptor beta chains from one sample sequenced in a study of cytomegalovirus exposure and HLA in healthy donors. The PCR ran on 60 Vbeta and 13 Jbeta primers. Libraries were prepared by immunoSEQ multiplex PCR; TCRdb keeps only in-frame clonotypes and omits some of them. The sample shows 14,000 or so clones, under 70% of them seen only once. The specimen was PBMCs. The receptors were sampled from a woman aged 50 to 60 in good health and CMV-seropositive.

The chain combines TRBV5-4 with TRBJ1-2, with D unresolved. CDR1 and CDR2 from the germline V gene are SGHNT and YYREEE (reference sequence). V lost 7 bases, J lost 5 bases, and 9 bases lay in between. This CDR3 has 11 amino acids. The DNA for the CDR3 is TGTGCCAGCCCCCTGCAGTATGGCTACACCTTC. Translating it yields CASPLQYGYTF.

The gene calls are TRBV11-2 and TRBJ2-2; D not resolved. V lost 6 bases and J lost 7, with 12 bases in between. Germline V lookup: CDR1 SGHAT, CDR2 FQNNGV. The CDR3 covers 13 residues. DNA for the CDR3: TGTGCCAGCAGTGAACACCCCCACGGGGAGCTGTTTTTT. Its protein is CASSEHPHGELFF.

This clone has a handful of counts. CDR3 loop: CASIPGHNEKLFF. CDR3 sequence (DNA): TGTGCCAGCATCCCCGGACATAATGAAAAACTGTTTTTT. The V call is TRBV21-1, the J call TRBJ1-4; the table's D call of TRBD1 was not tested on the DNA. TRBV21-1 is described as a pseudogene. This CDR3 contains 13 residues.

The chain uses TRBV28 and TRBJ1-2; no firm D call. Looked up from germline, CDR1 is MDHEN and CDR2 is SYDVKM. The CDR3 consists of 13 residues. The V end was cut by 6 bases, the J end by 0 bases, with 8 bases between. DNA of the CDR3: TGTGCCAGCAGCATCGACACTAACTATGGCTACACCTTC. This gives the protein CASSIDTNYGYTF.

The CDR3 sequence: CASSQDVGAILSYEQYF. DNA of the CDR3: TGCGCCAGCAGCCAAGACGTAGGGGCCATATTAAGCTACGAGCAGTACTTC. This chain uses TRBV4-3 with TRBJ2-7; D is perhaps TRBD1 (5 bases). V shed 0 bases and J shed 3 bases, with 18 bases lying between them. Germline CDR1 LGHNA, CDR2 YSLEER. This CDR3 has 17 amino acids.

The J gene is TRBJ2-7, the V gene TRBV11-2, with D unresolved. V was shortened by 3 bases and J by 3 bases, with 9 bases between the two germline ends. Germline assignment: CDR1 SGHAT and CDR2 FQNNGV. This CDR3 is 13 amino acids long. The CDR3 reads CASSFFPYYEQYF. For the CDR3, the DNA is TGTGCCAGCAGCTTTTTCCCTTACTACGAGCAGTACTTC.

The rearrangement uses TRBV20-1 and TRBJ1-5; D unresolved. Germline V CDR1 and CDR2: DFQATT, SNEGSKA (reference sequence). CDR3 length: 11 amino acids. Trimming took off 3 bases at V and 8 bases at J, with 8 bases between the two ends. This CDR3 reads CSASPPEPQHF. Written as DNA, the CDR3 is TGCAGTGCTAGTCCCCCTGAGCCCCAGCATTTT.

J is TRBJ1-1 and V is TRBV10-3; D remains ambiguous. Germline CDR1 reads ENHRY; CDR2 reads SYGVKD. The V end lost 6 bases, the J end lost 0 bases, and 11 bases lay between the germline ends. The CDR3 extends over 14 amino acids. The CDR3 nucleotides read TGTGCCATCAGGGGCCAGAGATTGAACACTGAAGCTTTCTTT. This gives the protein CAIRGQRLNTEAFF.

The V call is TRBV11-2, the J call TRBJ2-7; 13 bases line up with TRBD2. This CDR3 contains 15 residues. Germline V gene data show CDR1 as SGHAT and CDR2 as FQNNGV. The J segment lost 8 bases and the V segment lost 0 bases, leaving 4 bases of the junction unmatched. The CDR3 spells CASSLDGLAGVQQYF. CDR3 DNA sequence: TGTGCCAGCAGCTTAGACGGACTAGCGGGAGTACAGCAGTACTTC.

This sequence joins TRBV7-8 and TRBJ2-7; 10 bases are a match to TRBD2. From germline, CDR1 is SGHVS and CDR2 FQNEAQ. J lost 5 bases, V lost 1 base, and 5 bases had no gene match. This CDR3 spans 15 amino acids. The CDR3 bases are TGTGCCAGCAGCTTAGGGGCTAGCGGGAGCCACGAGCAGTACTTC. Its protein is CASSLGASGSHEQYF.

The J gene is TRBJ2-7, the V gene TRBV15; 7 bases are a match to TRBD2. Trimming at V came to 8 bases and at J to 4 bases, leaving 11 bases not matched to a gene. The CDR3 has 14 residues. Germline CDR1 is LNHNV and CDR2 is YYDKDF (reference sequence). DNA for the CDR3: TGTGCCACCGCTCGCGGGAGCGGCATGTACGAGCAGTACTTC. Amino acid sequence: CATARGSGMYEQYF.

The chain recombines TRBV11-2 with TRBJ2-7, with 11 nucleotides matching TRBD2. CDR1 SGHAT and CDR2 FQNNGV come from the germline V gene. The CDR3 sequence is 15 residues long. V lost 5 bases to trimming and J lost 8 bases; unmatched junction nucleotides: 11. CDR3 DNA: TGTGCCAGCAGCGGCCTTAGCGGGAGGGCCTTCAAGCAGTACTTC. Its translation: CASSGLSGRAFKQYF.

J is TRBJ2-7 and V is TRBV20-1; D is unresolved. The CDR3 is 11 residues long. Per the germline V gene, CDR1 is DFQATT and CDR2 is SNEGSKA (reference sequence). Trimming cost V 1 base and J 3 bases, with 4 bases left between them. The CDR3 loop is CSARAVYEQYF. The CDR3 region has the DNA TGCAGTGCTAGAGCAGTCTACGAGCAGTACTTC.

The chain recombines TRBV6-5 with TRBJ2-2, with D hard to call. Germline CDR1 reads MNHEY; CDR2 reads SVGAGI. V was cut by 3 bases and J by 7 bases, with 15 bases left in between. CDR3 length: 15 residues. CDR3 nucleotide sequence: TGTGCCAGCAGTTATATGCAGGCAAGCAGCGGGGAGCTGTTTTTT. As protein: CASSYMQASSGELFF.

CDR3 region: CSVAFRGGQGWRTNEKLFF. The CDR3 coding sequence is TGCAGCGTTGCTTTCCGGGGTGGACAGGGATGGAGGACTAATGAAAAACTGTTTTTT. The chain has TRBV29-1 and TRBJ1-4; 8 bases agree with TRBD1. In germline, CDR1 is SQVTM, CDR2 ANQGSEA. This CDR3 is 19 amino acids long. V lost 4 bases, J lost 2 bases, and 18 bases stayed unmatched.

The J gene is TRBJ1-5, the V gene TRBV6-1; D perhaps matches TRBD1 (5 bases). CDR1 is MNHNS and CDR2 is SASEGT in the germline V gene. The V end was cut by 8 bases, the J end by 6 bases, with 14 bases between. This CDR3 spans 13 amino acids. CDR3 nucleotide sequence: TGTGCCAGCGTCTCCGGGGGACGTCAGCCCCAGCATTTT. This translates into CASVSGGRQPQHF.

About this clone: A read error is likely here: a far larger clone is one base away. The chain has TRBV29-1 and TRBJ1-1, with a weak D call TRBD1 (5 bases). CDR1 is SQVTM, CDR2 ANQGSEA, per germline. The CDR3 covers 13 residues. Trimming left V 4 bases short and J 6 bases short, with 15 bases between. The CDR3 region is CSVATGPGAEAFF. CDR3 in DNA: TGCAGCGTTGCCACAGGTCCCGGAGCTGAAGCTTTCTTT.

This clone occurred a few times. The chain uses TRBV10-3 and TRBJ2-2, with 8 bases aligning to TRBD2. There are 14 residues in the CDR3. With V trimmed by 6 bases and J by 1 base, 1 base remained unmatched. Germline assignment: CDR1 ENHRY and CDR2 SYGVKD. In DNA, the CDR3 is TGTGCCATCAGAGCGGGAGTGAACACCGGGGAGCTGTTTTTT. This sequence encodes CAIRAGVNTGELFF.

V gene TRBV2 combines with J gene TRBJ2-7; D possibly corresponds to TRBD1 (6 bases). Deletions cut 5 bases from V and 3 bases from J, with 11 bases between. CDR1 SNHLY and CDR2 FYNNEI come from the germline V gene. The CDR3 sequence is 13 residues long. CDR3 region: CASSQGRVYEQYF. CDR3 DNA sequence: TGTGCCAGCAGTCAGGGGAGAGTCTACGAGCAGTACTTC.